Shown below are 15 T cell receptor beta chains from a single sample sequenced in a study of control samples from healthy donors and cancer patients. The assay was immunoSEQ multiplex PCR, and TCRdb's table has in-frame clones only and misses some. The data show approximately 210,000 clones, roughly nine tenths seen once. Sequences were obtained from blood. Receptor source: a man aged 30 to 39 in good health.

The CDR3 loop is CAWSRGWDFQHF. The CDR3 nucleotides are TGTGCCTGGAGTCGAGGCTGGGACTTCCAGCATTTT. The V gene is TRBV30, the J gene TRBJ1-5, with D perhaps TRBD1 (5 bases). This CDR3 comprises 12 residues. V shed 2 bases and J shed 12 bases, with 14 bases lying between them. The germline V gene has CDR1 GTSNPN and CDR2 SVGIG (reference sequence).

This sequence joins TRBV4-1 and TRBJ2-2; 10 positions match TRBD1. Trimming at V came to 5 bases and at J to 0 bases, leaving 6 bases not matched to a gene. The germline V gene has CDR1 MGHRA and CDR2 YSYEKL. The CDR3 loop spans 17 amino acids. CDR3 DNA: TGCGCCAGCAGCGGGACAGGGGCCTCCCCGAACACCGGGGAGCTGTTTTTT. It translates to CASSGTGASPNTGELFF.

J is TRBJ1-1 and V is TRBV11-3; perhaps TRBD1 as D (5 bases). The CDR3 spans 14 residues. CDR1 and CDR2 (germline): SGHNT, YENEEA. V was clipped by 5 bases and J by 4 bases, with 14 bases between them. The CDR3 bases are TGTGCCAGCAGCCCCTCCCGGGACTCCACTGAAGCTTTCTTT. Protein sequence: CASSPSRDSTEAFF.

V usage is TRBV6-6 and J usage is TRBJ1-5; D may be TRBD1 (5 bases). The germline gives CDR1 MNHNY, CDR2 SVGAGI (reference sequence). This CDR3 is 15 amino acids long. V was clipped by 7 bases and J by 0 bases, with 13 bases between them. The CDR3 region is CASNHRFDSNQPQHF. In nucleotides, the CDR3 is TGTGCCAGCAACCACAGGTTCGATAGCAATCAGCCCCAGCATTTT.

V and J are TRBV6-1 and TRBJ1-6, with a tentative D call TRBD1 (5 bases). Trimming stripped 4 bases from V and 4 bases from J, with 14 bases between. The CDR3 runs to 16 residues. The V gene's germline CDR1 is MNHNS and CDR2 SASEGT. The CDR3: CASSGGAAGYNSPLHF. The CDR3 coding sequence is TGTGCCAGCAGTGGGGGCGCCGCGGGATATAATTCACCCCTCCACTTT.

V is TRBV5-4 and J is TRBJ1-3, with D possibly being TRBD1 (6 bases). The CDR3 loop spans 17 amino acids. V lost 0 bases, J lost 2 bases, and 15 bases lay in between. The germline gives CDR1 SGHNT, CDR2 YYREEE (reference sequence). The CDR3 region is CASSLAGGAQAGNTIYF. DNA of the CDR3: TGTGCCAGCAGCTTGGCCGGGGGGGCCCAGGCTGGAAACACCATATATTTT. Using reference TRBV5-4 and TRBJ1-3 for the parts outside the CDR3, the full variable domain is ETGVTQSPTHLIKTRGQQVTLRCSSQSGHNTVSWYQQALGQGPQFIFQYYREEENGRGNFPPRFSGLQFPNYSSELNVNALELDDSALYLCASSLAGGAQAGNTIYFGEGSWLTVV.

The V gene is TRBV6-5, the J gene TRBJ1-2; the match to TRBD1 covers 10 bases. CDR3 length equals 14 residues. Germline V gene sequence: CDR1 MNHEY, CDR2 SVGAGI. V shed 6 bases, J shed 7 bases, and the junction held 8 bases outside the gene matches. The CDR3: CASRDGQGVGGYTF. Here the CDR3 DNA reads TGTGCCAGCAGGGATGGACAGGGGGTAGGTGGCTACACCTTC.

The V call is TRBV3-1 (or the pseudogene TRBV3-2), the J call TRBJ1-1; D is ambiguous. Trimming took 4 bases from V and 6 from J, leaving 12 bases between them. The CDR3 runs to 13 residues. Germline loops: CDR1 LGHDT, CDR2 YNNKEL (reference sequence). CDR3 in amino acids: CASSLRTASEAFF. The DNA for the CDR3 is TGTGCCAGCAGCCTTAGGACCGCTTCTGAAGCTTTCTTT.

This clone has a single count. The chain employs TRBV5-6 and TRBJ1-2; D gene unclear. Germline loops: CDR1 SGHDT, CDR2 YYEEEE. The CDR3 is 15 residues long. Trimming left V 0 bases short and J 6 bases short, with 15 bases between. CDR3: CASSLASVSGHGYTF. The CDR3 DNA is TGTGCCAGCAGCTTGGCCTCTGTCAGTGGACATGGCTACACCTTC.

This rearrangement joins TRBV3-1 (or the pseudogene TRBV3-2) to TRBJ2-3; 10 bases match TRBD2. V lost 0 bases to trimming and J lost 7 bases; unmatched junction nucleotides: 4. The CDR3 spans 15 residues. Germline V gene sequence: CDR1 LGHDT, CDR2 YNNKEL (reference sequence). As DNA, the CDR3 is TGTGCCAGCAGCCAAGATGCACTAGCGGGAAATACGCAGTATTTT. As protein: CASSQDALAGNTQYF.

This clone came up a few times. The rearrangement joins TRBV10-2 to TRBJ2-7; TRBD2 might be the D (6 bases). Trimming cost V 5 bases and J 5 bases, with 16 bases left between them. Per the germline V gene, CDR1 is WSHSY and CDR2 is SAAADI. This CDR3 region has 14 residues. CDR3: CASSLQEGVDEQYF. DNA for the CDR3: TGCGCCAGCAGTTTACAGGAGGGAGTTGACGAGCAGTACTTC.

This chain links TRBV18 with TRBJ2-7; no reliable D call. The CDR3 is made up of 13 amino acids. Looked up from germline, CDR1 is KGHSH and CDR2 is LQKENI. V shed 5 bases and J shed 2 bases, with 10 bases lying between them. The CDR3 loop is CASSAESTYEQYF. CDR3 in DNA: TGTGCCAGCTCAGCGGAGTCAACCTACGAGCAGTACTTC.

Only one count was recorded for this clone. This chain links TRBV18 with TRBJ1-5, with a possible D match to TRBD1 (6 bases). This CDR3 region has 13 residues. Germline CDR1 and CDR2: KGHSH and LQKENI. Between the trimmed V and J ends, which lost 5 bases and 1 base, there was a span of 6 bases. CDR3 nucleotides: TGTGCCAGCTCAGGACAGAGCAATCAGCCCCAGCATTTT. Translating gives CASSGQSNQPQHF.

This chain uses TRBV5-6 with TRBJ2-7, with D unresolved. CDR3 length equals 13 residues. Germline CDR1 is SGHDT and CDR2 is YYEEEE. Trimming removed 4 bases from V and 3 bases from J, with 11 bases in between. The CDR3 loop reads CASSDGPYYEQYF. The CDR3 DNA reads as TGTGCCAGCAGCGATGGACCCTACTACGAGCAGTACTTC. The full variable domain, completed using reference TRBV5-6 and TRBJ2-7, is DAGVTQSPTHLIKTRGQQVTLRCSPKSGHDTVSWYQQALGQGPQFIFQYYEEEERQRGNFPDRFSGHQFPNYSSELNVNALLLGDSALYLCASSDGPYYEQYFGPGTRLTVT.

The V gene is TRBV7-2, the J gene TRBJ1-1, with D hard to call. The ends were cut back, 3 bases at V and 1 base at J, with 9 bases in the middle. This CDR3 has 14 residues. Germline CDR1 and CDR2: SGHTA and FQGNSA. CDR3 DNA sequence: TGTGCCAGCAGCTTCCAAGGCTGGAACACTGAAGCTTTCTTT. Translation: CASSFQGWNTEAFF.